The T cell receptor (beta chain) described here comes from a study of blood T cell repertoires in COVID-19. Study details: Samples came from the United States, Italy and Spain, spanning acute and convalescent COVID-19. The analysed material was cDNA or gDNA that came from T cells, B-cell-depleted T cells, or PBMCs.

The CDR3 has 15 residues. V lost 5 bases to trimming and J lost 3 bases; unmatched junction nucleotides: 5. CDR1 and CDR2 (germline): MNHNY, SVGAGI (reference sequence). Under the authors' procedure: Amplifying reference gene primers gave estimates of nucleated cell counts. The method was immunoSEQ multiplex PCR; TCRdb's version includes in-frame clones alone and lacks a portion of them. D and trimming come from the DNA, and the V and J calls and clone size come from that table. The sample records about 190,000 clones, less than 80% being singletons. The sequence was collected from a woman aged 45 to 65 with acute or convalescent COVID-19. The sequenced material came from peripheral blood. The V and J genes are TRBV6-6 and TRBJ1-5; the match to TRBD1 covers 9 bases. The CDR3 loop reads CASSQGQGTNQPQHF. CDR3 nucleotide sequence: TGTGCCAGCAGTCAAGGACAGGGGACCAATCAGCCCCAGCATTTT.